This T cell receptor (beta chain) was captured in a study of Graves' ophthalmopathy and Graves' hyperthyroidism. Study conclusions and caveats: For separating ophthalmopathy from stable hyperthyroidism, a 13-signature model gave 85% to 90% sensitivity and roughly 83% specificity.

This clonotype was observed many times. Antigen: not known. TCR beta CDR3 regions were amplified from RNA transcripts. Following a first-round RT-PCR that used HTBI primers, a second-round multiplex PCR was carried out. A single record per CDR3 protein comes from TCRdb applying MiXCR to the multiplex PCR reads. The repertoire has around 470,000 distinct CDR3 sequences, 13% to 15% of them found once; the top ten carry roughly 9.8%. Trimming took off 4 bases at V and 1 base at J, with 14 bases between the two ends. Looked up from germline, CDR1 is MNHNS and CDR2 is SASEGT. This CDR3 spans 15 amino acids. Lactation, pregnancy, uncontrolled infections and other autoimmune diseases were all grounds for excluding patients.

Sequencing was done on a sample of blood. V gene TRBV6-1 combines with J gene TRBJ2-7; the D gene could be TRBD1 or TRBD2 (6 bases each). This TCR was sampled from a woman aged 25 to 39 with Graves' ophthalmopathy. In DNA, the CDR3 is TGTGCCAGCAGTGTACAGACAGGAGGGTCCTACGAGCAGTACTTC. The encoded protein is CASSVQTGGSYEQYF.